Below, 23 T cell receptor beta chains from the same sample are listed, as sequenced in a study of T cell responses to AZD1222 COVID-19 vaccine. The data were produced by immunoSEQ multiplex PCR, yet TCRdb's version contains in-frame clones alone and is incomplete. The sample has approximately 150,000 clones, roughly 90% seen once. The sequencing here drew on peripheral blood, taken on day 0 of AZD1222 vaccination. Receptors were obtained from an adult in good health.

The V call is TRBV30, the J call TRBJ2-1, with 7 bases that match TRBD2. This CDR3 is 14 amino acids long. Germline loops: CDR1 GTSNPN, CDR2 SVGIG (reference sequence). The ends lost 3 bases at V and 6 bases at J; junction bases unmatched: 8. CDR3 sequence (DNA): TGTGCCTGGAGAGGCAGTAGCGGGCTCAATGAGCAGTTCTTC. This encodes CAWRGSSGLNEQFF.

V is TRBV11-3 and J is TRBJ1-2; maybe TRBD1 (5 bases). The V end lost 5 bases, the J end lost 6 bases, and 22 bases lay between the germline ends. There are 16 residues in the CDR3. Germline loops: CDR1 SGHNT, CDR2 YENEEA. The DNA for the CDR3 is TGTGCCAGCAGCCCCAGTCACAGGATCGGCGCCCATGGCTACACCTTC. Protein: CASSPSHRIGAHGYTF.

The chain couples TRBV30 to TRBJ2-1; D is possibly TRBD2 (6 bases). V was pared by 3 bases and J by 2 bases, with 11 bases between. The germline gives CDR1 GTSNPN, CDR2 SVGIG (reference sequence). The CDR3 runs to 14 residues. The CDR3 DNA is TGTGCCTGGAGCGCCGTAGCGGCCTACAATGAGCAGTTCTTC. It specifies CAWSAVAAYNEQFF.

J is TRBJ2-3 and V is TRBV28; D call uncertain. CDR1 MDHEN and CDR2 SYDVKM come from the germline V gene. Trimming cost V 7 bases and J 0 bases, with 8 bases left between them. The CDR3 runs 13 residues. CDR3 residues: CASNSPSTDTQYF. The CDR3 DNA follows: TGTGCCAGCAATTCGCCTAGCACAGATACGCAGTATTTT.

The rearrangement links TRBV14 to TRBJ2-7; D may be TRBD1 or TRBD2 (5 bases each). Deletions cut 0 bases from V and 7 bases from J, with 22 bases between. The CDR3 contains 17 residues. CDR1 is SGHDN, CDR2 FVKESK, per germline. The CDR3 DNA follows: TGTGCCAGCAGCCAAGATCGGTCTGGGGCGCGGGTTGGAGAGCAGTACTTC. Its translation: CASSQDRSGARVGEQYF.

This chain uses TRBV21-1 with TRBJ2-7; the table names TRBD2, a call not compared with the DNA. TRBV21-1 is labeled a pseudogene. The CDR3 contains 17 residues. CDR3 residues: CASSKVRTSGRFYEQYF. The CDR3 DNA reads as TGTGCCAGCAGCAAAGTCCGGACTAGCGGGAGATTCTACGAGCAGTACTTC.

The chain uses TRBV19 and TRBJ1-5; TRBD1 agrees at 10 bases. The V gene end was trimmed by 5 bases and the J gene end by 3 bases; junction bases not matched to a gene: 4. Germline V lookup: CDR1 LNHDA, CDR2 SQIVND (reference sequence). This CDR3 region has 15 residues. Written as DNA, the CDR3 is TGTGCCAGTAGTTCGGGACAGGGGTACAATCAGCCCCAGCATTTT. Its translation is CASSSGQGYNQPQHF.

The rearrangement links TRBV3-1 (or the pseudogene TRBV3-2) to TRBJ2-7; possible D gene TRBD2, 5 bases. The CDR3 runs to 18 residues. The V end lost 4 bases, the J end lost 0 bases, and 22 bases lay between the germline ends. Germline CDR1 LGHDT, CDR2 YNNKEL (reference sequence). CDR3 residues: CASSPNPLDYSSSYEQYF. For the CDR3, the DNA is TGTGCCAGCAGCCCTAACCCCCTTGACTACTCGAGCTCCTACGAGCAGTACTTC.

This clone was seen more than once but under ten times. The V call is TRBV30, the J call TRBJ2-3; D is unresolved. The V gene lost 0 bases and the J gene lost 4 bases, with 5 bases spanning the gap. This CDR3 is built from 12 residues. Germline V lookup: CDR1 GTSNPN, CDR2 SVGIG (reference sequence). DNA for the CDR3: TGTGCCTGGAGTGTAATGGCAGATACGCAGTATTTT. Protein sequence: CAWSVMADTQYF. The whole variable domain, remainder taken from reference TRBV30 and TRBJ2-3, is SQTIHQWPATLVQPVGSPLSLECTVEGTSNPNLYWYRQAAGRGLQLLFYSVGIGQISSEVPQNLSASRPQDRQFILSSKKLLLSDSGFYLCAWSVMADTQYFGPGTRLTVL.

The chain links TRBV18 to TRBJ2-1, with 7 bases that match TRBD1. Germline assignment: CDR1 KGHSH and CDR2 LQKENI. The ends lost 3 bases at V and 6 bases at J; junction bases unmatched: 17. This CDR3 is 18 amino acids long. The CDR3 protein is CASSPNHPRAGGFNEQFF. The CDR3 nucleotides read TGTGCCAGCTCACCCAACCACCCCCGGGCAGGGGGTTTCAATGAGCAGTTCTTC.

The V call is TRBV5-1, the J call TRBJ1-1; 8 nucleotides agree with TRBD1. From germline, CDR1 is SGHRS and CDR2 YFSETQ. With V trimmed by 4 bases and J by 5 bases, 7 bases remained unmatched. The CDR3 loop spans 14 amino acids. CDR3 sequence (DNA): TGCGCCAGCAGCACAACAGGGGGTAGTACTGAAGCTTTCTTT. This sequence encodes CASSTTGGSTEAFF.

The chain joins TRBV5-1 to TRBJ2-7, with D possibly matching TRBD2 (7 bases). Trimming stripped 2 bases from V and 0 bases from J, with 12 bases between. The CDR3 extends over 15 amino acids. Germline values: CDR1 SGHRS, CDR2 YFSETQ. Here the CDR3 DNA reads TGCGCCAGCAGCTTTGGGCGGGGGCCCTCCTACGAGCAGTACTTC. Translation gives CASSFGRGPSYEQYF.

J is TRBJ1-3 and V is TRBV19, with D possibly being TRBD1 (5 bases). V lost 9 bases and J lost 0, with 9 bases in between. This CDR3 spans 13 amino acids. Germline V gene data show CDR1 as LNHDA and CDR2 as SQIVND (reference sequence). CDR3 nucleotides: TGTGCCAGCGCGGACAACTCTGGAAACACCATATATTTT. Translating it yields CASADNSGNTIYF.

Only one count was recorded for this clone. The chain is built from TRBV7-2 and TRBJ1-2; D call uncertain. The CDR3 loop spans 14 amino acids. Germline loops: CDR1 SGHTA, CDR2 FQGNSA. Trimming took 2 bases from V and 4 from J, leaving 11 bases between them. The CDR3 sequence: CASSLFPAGYGYTF. The CDR3 nucleotides read TGTGCCAGCAGCTTATTCCCGGCGGGCTATGGCTACACCTTC.

The chain is built from TRBV7-3 and TRBJ2-7; 10 bases are a match to TRBD1. Germline CDR1 is SGHTA and CDR2 is FQGTGA. V shed 5 bases and J 1 base; nucleotides not matched to a gene: 5. CDR3 length equals 15 residues. The CDR3 sequence: CASSEGQGLSYEQYF. In DNA, the CDR3 is TGTGCCAGCAGCGAGGGACAGGGGCTTTCCTACGAGCAGTACTTC.

V gene TRBV3-1 (or the pseudogene TRBV3-2) combines with J gene TRBJ2-5; D is possibly TRBD2 (6 bases). The germline V gene encodes CDR1 LGHDT and CDR2 YNNKEL (reference sequence). The CDR3 covers 16 residues. V lost 4 bases and J 5 bases, leaving 20 bases between the germline ends. The CDR3 bases are TGTGCCAGCAGCCTACGGGGCGGGACTGGGGCGGAGACCCAGTACTTC. Translated: CASSLRGGTGAETQYF.

The chain recombines TRBV9 with TRBJ1-2; D unclear. This CDR3 contains 15 residues. Trimming removed 5 bases at V and 1 base at J, with 15 bases between. Germline V CDR1 and CDR2: SGDLS, YYNGEE. CDR3 nucleotides: TGTGCCAGCAGTGCGGACCCCTTTTTTAACTATGGCTACACCTTC. It codes for CASSADPFFNYGYTF. Together with reference TRBV9 and TRBJ1-2, the CDR3 gives the full variable domain: DSGVTQTPKHLITATGQRVTLRCSPRSGDLSVYWYQQSLDQGLQFLIQYYNGEERAKGNILERFSAQQFPDLHSELNLSSLELGDSALYFCASSADPFFNYGYTFGSGTRLTVV.

The J gene is TRBJ1-5, the V gene TRBV2; D is unresolved. The CDR3 is 13 residues long. V dropped 7 bases and J dropped 5 bases, with 12 bases sitting between them. Germline CDR1 SNHLY, CDR2 FYNNEI. The CDR3 protein is CASTQSPHQPQHF. CDR3 DNA sequence: TGTGCCAGCACACAGTCCCCCCATCAGCCCCAGCATTTT.

The gene calls are TRBV29-1 and TRBJ1-4; 8 bases fit TRBD1. The CDR3 runs to 12 residues. Germline CDR1 is SQVTM and CDR2 is ANQGSEA. The V gene end was trimmed by 7 bases and the J gene end by 5 bases; junction bases not matched to a gene: 3. The CDR3 loop reads CSARTGNEKLFF. CDR3 DNA: TGCAGCGCAAGGACAGGGAATGAAAAACTGTTTTTT.

V and J are TRBV11-2 and TRBJ2-2; tentative D call: TRBD1 (5 bases). The germline CDR1 and CDR2 sequences are SGHAT and FQNNGV. The CDR3 is 14 amino acids. Between the trimmed V and J ends, which lost 6 bases and 7 bases, there was a span of 15 bases. CDR3 sequence reads: CASRESWGGGELFF. The DNA for the CDR3 is TGTGCCAGCAGAGAGAGTTGGGGCGGCGGGGAGCTGTTTTTT.

This clone showed up just a few times. The CDR3 nucleotides are TGTGCCAGCAGTTTAGTCGGGACTAGCGGGTTGTACAATGAGCAGTTCTTC. Protein product: CASSLVGTSGLYNEQFF. The chain links TRBV27 to TRBJ2-1; 12 nucleotides align to TRBD2. CDR3 length: 17 residues. Germline V gene lookup returns CDR1 MNHEY and CDR2 SMNVEV (reference sequence). The trim removed 2 bases at V and 4 bases at J, leaving 6 bases unmatched.

The rearrangement joins TRBV15 to TRBJ1-5; TRBD1 is a possible D gene (6 bases). V gave up 4 bases and J gave up 6 bases, with 16 bases separating them. Germline lookup yields CDR1 LNHNV and CDR2 YYDKDF (reference sequence). The CDR3 spans 15 residues. The CDR3 spells CATSIGDTPGQPQHF. In DNA, the CDR3 is TGTGCCACCAGCATTGGGGACACCCCTGGTCAGCCCCAGCATTTT.

The gene calls are TRBV5-3 and TRBJ1-3, with D maybe TRBD1 (6 bases). TRBV5-3 is given ORF status, its function remaining uncertain. V lost 1 base to trimming and J lost 8 bases, with 16 bases between them. There are 15 residues in the CDR3. The CDR3 loop reads CARSLKEEGVDTIYF. The CDR3 nucleotides are TGTGCCAGAAGCTTGAAAGAGGAGGGGGTAGACACCATATATTTT.